This TCR beta chain originates from a study of yellow fever vaccine responses in identical twins. General study points: It has been reported that, in twins, the vaccine T cell response seemed partly convergent and partly personalized.

Via MiXCR, TCRdb re-called the RT-PCR reads, giving one row per CDR3 protein. The repertoire holds about 2,100 distinct CDR3 sequences, with 77% as singletons. Concerning this clonotype: Its target is unknown.

The clonotype was recovered from a woman under 30 who received the yellow fever vaccine. The sample consisted of T cells from blood (PBMCs), unsorted or a sorted subset (not recorded which), taken before or after yellow fever vaccination (not recorded which).

CDR3: CASSFEGGPHEQFF. Written as DNA, the CDR3 is TGTGCCAGCAGTTTCGAGGGAGGGCCCCATGAGCAGTTCTTC. The V call is TRBV6-2 or TRBV6-3, the J call TRBJ2-1, with TRBD2 matching 7 bases. V was clipped by 4 bases and J by 8 bases; unmatched bases: 8. This CDR3 has 14 amino acids. Germline V gives CDR1 MNHEY, CDR2 SVGEGT.